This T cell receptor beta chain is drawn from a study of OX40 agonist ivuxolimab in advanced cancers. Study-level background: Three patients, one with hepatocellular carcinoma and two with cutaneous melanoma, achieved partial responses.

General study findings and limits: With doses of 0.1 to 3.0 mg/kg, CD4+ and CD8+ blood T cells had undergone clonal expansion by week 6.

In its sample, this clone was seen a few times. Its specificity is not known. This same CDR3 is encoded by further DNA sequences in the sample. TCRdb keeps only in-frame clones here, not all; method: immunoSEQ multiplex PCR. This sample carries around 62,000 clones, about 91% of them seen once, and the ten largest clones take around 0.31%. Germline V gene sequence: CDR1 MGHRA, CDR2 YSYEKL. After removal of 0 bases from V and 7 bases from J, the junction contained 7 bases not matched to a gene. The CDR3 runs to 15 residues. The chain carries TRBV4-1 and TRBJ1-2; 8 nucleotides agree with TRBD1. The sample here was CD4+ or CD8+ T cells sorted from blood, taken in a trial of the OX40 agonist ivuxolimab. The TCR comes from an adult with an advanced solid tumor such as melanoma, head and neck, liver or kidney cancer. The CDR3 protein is CASSQDRQGAGGYTF. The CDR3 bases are TGCGCCAGCAGCCAAGATAGGCAGGGGGCTGGTGGCTACACCTTC.